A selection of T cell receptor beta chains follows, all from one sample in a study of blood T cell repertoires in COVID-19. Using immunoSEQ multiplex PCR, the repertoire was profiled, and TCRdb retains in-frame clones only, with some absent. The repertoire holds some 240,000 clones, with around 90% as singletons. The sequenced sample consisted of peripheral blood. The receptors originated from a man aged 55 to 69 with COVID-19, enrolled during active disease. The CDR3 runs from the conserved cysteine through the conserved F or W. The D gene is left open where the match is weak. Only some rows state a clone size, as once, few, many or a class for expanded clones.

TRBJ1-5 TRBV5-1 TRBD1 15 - CASSLDRGSNQPQHF TGCGCCAGCAGCTTGGACAGGGGTAGCAATCAGCCCCAGCATTTT
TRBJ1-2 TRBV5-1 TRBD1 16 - CASSPDSGTGLYGYTF TGCGCCAGCAGCCCGGATTCCGGGACAGGTCTCTATGGCTACACCTTC
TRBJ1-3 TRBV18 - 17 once CASSPPDTAPGGNTIYF TGTGCCAGCTCACCGCCGGATACGGCCCCAGGAGGAAACACCATATATTTT
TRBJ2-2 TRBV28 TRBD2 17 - CASSFPRLAGNTGELFF TGTGCCAGCAGTTTTCCGCGGCTAGCGGGAAACACCGGGGAGCTGTTTTTT
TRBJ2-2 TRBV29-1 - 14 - CSAGPDRRGGELFF TGCAGCGCTGGGCCCGATCGGAGAGGGGGGGAGCTGTTTTTT
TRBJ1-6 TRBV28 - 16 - CASSLSARGLGSPLHF TGTGCCAGCAGTTTATCTGCCAGGGGATTGGGTTCACCCCTCCACTTT
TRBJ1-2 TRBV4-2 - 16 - CASSQDLQGAYYGYTF TGTGCCAGCAGCCAAGATCTGCAGGGTGCCTACTATGGCTACACCTTC
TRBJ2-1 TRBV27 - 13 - CASSLSGGNEQFF TGTGCCAGCAGTTTATCAGGGGGCAATGAGCAGTTCTTC
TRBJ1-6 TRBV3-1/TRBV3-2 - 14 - CASRQMQGQSPLHF TGTGCCAGCAGGCAAATGCAGGGGCAATCACCCCTCCACTTT
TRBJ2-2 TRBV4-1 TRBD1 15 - CASSLEDRGTGELFF TGCGCCAGCAGCCTAGAGGACAGGGGAACCGGGGAGCTGTTTTTT